The 6 T cell receptor beta chains below come from one sample, sequenced in a study of T cell changes during pregnancy in multiple sclerosis. Clones were read by immunoSEQ multiplex PCR, and TCRdb kept only the in-frame ones, dropping some. The data show 90,000 to 100,000 clones, roughly 90% seen once. The material sequenced was peripheral blood, taken in the first trimester of pregnancy. These receptors originate from a female donor with multiple sclerosis, enrolled in a pregnancy study.

The V call is TRBV9, the J call TRBJ2-1; D perhaps matches TRBD1 (5 bases). This CDR3 spans 12 amino acids. CDR1 and CDR2 from the germline V gene are SGDLS and YYNGEE. V was shortened by 2 bases and J by 8 bases, with 8 bases between the two germline ends. CDR3 DNA: TGTGCCAGCAGCGTCCTAGGGGATGAGCAGTTCTTC. The encoded protein is CASSVLGDEQFF.

The gene calls are TRBV6-5 and TRBJ2-7; 13 positions agree with TRBD2. The CDR3 loop spans 15 amino acids. Trimming at V came to 7 bases and at J to 10 bases, leaving 13 bases not matched to a gene. CDR1 MNHEY and CDR2 SVGAGI come from the germline V gene. The CDR3 sequence is CASTTLTSGRKFQYF. CDR3 DNA sequence: TGTGCCAGCACCACTTTGACTAGCGGGAGGAAGTTTCAGTACTTC.

This clone was detected only a few times. The V gene is TRBV1, the J gene TRBJ2-7; the table assigns TRBD2, which was not confirmed against the DNA. TRBV1 is a pseudogene locus. The CDR3 is made up of 14 amino acids. The CDR3 DNA follows: TGCACCAGCAGCCCCCAGCGATCAGCGCACGAGCAGTACTTC. Translated, it gives CTSSPQRSAHEQYF.

This sequence joins TRBV7-2 and TRBJ2-7; 9 bases are a match to TRBD2. The germline V gene has CDR1 SGHTA and CDR2 FQGNSA. The CDR3 length is 18 residues. With 3 bases clipped from V and 3 bases from J, the junction kept 15 bases outside the gene matches. Here the CDR3 DNA reads TGTGCCAGCAGCTTGATTAAGGTAGCGGGAGAGGTCGGCTACGAGCAGTACTTC. Its protein product is CASSLIKVAGEVGYEQYF.

This chain uses TRBV6-4 with TRBJ1-1; D is unresolved. CDR1 and CDR2 from the germline V gene are MRHNA and SNTAGT. Trimming stripped 3 bases from V and 1 base from J, with 9 bases between. The CDR3 contains 14 residues. CDR3: CASSEDGENTEAFF. CDR3 nucleotides: TGTGCCAGCAGTGAAGACGGGGAGAACACTGAAGCTTTCTTT.

This clone has just one count. The V and J genes are TRBV6-5 and TRBJ1-5, with 10 bases identical to TRBD1. Germline lookup yields CDR1 MNHEY and CDR2 SVGAGI. Trimming took 6 bases from V and 10 from J; bases not matched to a gene: 9. The CDR3 contains 14 residues. CDR3 sequence reads: CASSATGGLEPQHF. The CDR3 bases are TGTGCCAGCAGCGCGACAGGGGGCTTGGAACCCCAGCATTTT.